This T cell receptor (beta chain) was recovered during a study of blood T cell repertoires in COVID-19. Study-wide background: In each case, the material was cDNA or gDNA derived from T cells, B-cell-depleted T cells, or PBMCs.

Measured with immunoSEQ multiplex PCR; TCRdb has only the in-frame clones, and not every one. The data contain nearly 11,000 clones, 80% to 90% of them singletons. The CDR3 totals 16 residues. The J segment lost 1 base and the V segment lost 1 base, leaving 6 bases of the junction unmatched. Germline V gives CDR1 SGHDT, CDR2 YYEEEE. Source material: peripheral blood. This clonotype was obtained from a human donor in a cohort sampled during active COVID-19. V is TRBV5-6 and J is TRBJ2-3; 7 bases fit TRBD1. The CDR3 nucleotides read TGTGCCAGCAGCTTGTCGAGGGGGCTGGGCACAGATACGCAGTATTTT. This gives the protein CASSLSRGLGTDTQYF.